The subject of this entry is one T cell receptor beta chain. The data belong to a study of blood T cell repertoires in COVID-19. Study summary: From T cells, B-cell-depleted T cells, or PBMCs came the material, which was cDNA or gDNA.

Per the germline V gene, CDR1 is MNHEY and CDR2 is SMNVEV (reference sequence). There are 16 residues in the CDR3. V gave up 5 bases and J gave up 7 bases, with 23 bases separating them. Original processing notes: Researchers report that nucleated cell counts were estimated from reference gene primer amplification. The protocol was immunoSEQ multiplex PCR, while the TCRdb copy is restricted to in-frame clones and leaves out a portion. V, J and clone size are those of that table, while D and trimming were read from the DNA. The sample has some 220,000 clones; roughly four fifths are singletons. The sequence came from a woman in her 30s who had recovered from COVID-19. Material: peripheral blood. The chain employs TRBV27 and TRBJ2-5, with D possibly being TRBD2 (6 bases). Here the CDR3 DNA reads TGTGCCAGCAGTGCGAGGGTCCCGGGACTGGAAACGACCCAGTACTTC. This translates into CASSARVPGLETTQYF.